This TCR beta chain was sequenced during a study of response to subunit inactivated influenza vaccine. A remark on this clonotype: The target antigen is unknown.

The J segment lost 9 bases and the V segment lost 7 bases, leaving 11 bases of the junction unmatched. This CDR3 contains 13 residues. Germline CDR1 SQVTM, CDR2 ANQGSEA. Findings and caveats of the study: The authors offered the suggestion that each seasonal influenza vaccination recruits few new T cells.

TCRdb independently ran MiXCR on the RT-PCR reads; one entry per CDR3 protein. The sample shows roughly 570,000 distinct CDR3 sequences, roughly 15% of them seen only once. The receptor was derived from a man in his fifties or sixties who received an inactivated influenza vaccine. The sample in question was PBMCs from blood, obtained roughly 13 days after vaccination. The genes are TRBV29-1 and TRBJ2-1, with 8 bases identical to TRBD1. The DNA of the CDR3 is TGCAGCGCCTCCAGGGGGCTTGGGATTGAGCAGTTCTTC. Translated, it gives CSASRGLGIEQFF.